Sequencing of this T cell receptor (beta chain) was carried out in a study of T cells after yellow fever vaccination. Study-wide findings and caveats: Researchers noted that a small share of clonotypes showed up in both CD4 and CD8 compartments.

TCRdb re-called the 5' RACE reads through MiXCR, storing one row per CDR3 protein. The sample has 240,000 or so distinct CDR3 sequences, 6.9% seen once. Germline trimming cut 5 bases from V and 11 bases from J; bases unmatched to any gene: 13. CDR1 and CDR2 (germline): DFQATT, SNEGSKA (reference sequence). The CDR3 spans 15 residues. Comments on this clonotype: Its antigen is unidentified.

The sequencing here drew on CD4+ T cells sorted from PBMCs, taken 15 days after the yellow fever booster vaccination. The V gene is TRBV20-1, the J gene TRBJ2-1; 12 bases are a match to TRBD2. The sequence was collected from a man younger than 40 who received the YFV17D yellow fever vaccine. CDR3 nucleotides: TGCAGTGCTCTTCCTCGGACTAGCGGGATCGGGAAGCAGTTCTTC. It specifies CSALPRTSGIGKQFF.